This is a list of T cell receptor beta chains from one sample in a study of cytotoxic CD8 clonotypes in ibrutinib-treated CLL. Assay: immunoSEQ multiplex PCR; the TCRdb copy retains only in-frame clones and omits some. This table has some 120,000 clones, 58% appearing once. Specimen: PBMCs, collected after 24 months of ibrutinib treatment. The receptors shown here come from a human donor with chronic lymphocytic leukemia. The CDR3 runs from the conserved cysteine through the conserved F or W. D genes are given only for firm matches. Clone size appears in some rows only: once, few, many, or a class for an expanded clone.

V gene	D gene	clone size	J gene	CDR3 protein	CDR3 DNA
TRBV30	-	-	TRBJ2-2	CAWSVQERAGELFF	TGTGCCTGGAGTGTACAGGAGAGGGCCGGGGAGCTGTTTTTT
TRBV28	TRBD1	-	TRBJ1-2	CASSSAGQRNYGYTF	TGTGCCAGCAGTTCCGCGGGACAGCGTAACTATGGCTACACCTTC
TRBV5-1	-	few	TRBJ2-7	CASSQRTGQLSYEQYF	TGCGCCAGCTCCCAACGGACGGGTCAATTATCCTACGAGCAGTACTTC
TRBV10-2	-	-	TRBJ2-7	CASSELDTLSSYEQYF	TGCGCCAGCAGTGAGTTGGACACCCTCAGCTCCTACGAGCAGTACTTC
TRBV5-8	-	-	TRBJ1-1	CASRSVMNTEAFF	TGTGCCAGCCGCAGTGTCATGAACACTGAAGCTTTCTTT
TRBV5-4	-	-	TRBJ1-6	CASSFIEGNSPLHF	TGTGCCAGCAGCTTTATCGAGGGAAATTCACCCCTCCACTTT
TRBV11-1	-	-	TRBJ2-1	CASSSDGAYNEQFF	TGTGCCAGCAGCTCGGATGGGGCTTACAATGAGCAGTTCTTC
TRBV28	-	-	TRBJ1-2	CATSLGDRPYGYTF	TGTGCCACTTCCCTGGGGGACCGACCCTATGGCTACACCTTC
TRBV4-3	-	-	TRBJ2-2	CASSQDPPGAWTGELFF	TGCGCCAGCAGCCAAGATCCTCCGGGGGCATGGACCGGGGAGCTGTTTTTT
TRBV29-1	TRBD1	-	TRBJ1-1	CSARDREVTEAFF	TGCAGCGCGCGGGACAGGGAGGTAACTGAAGCTTTCTTT
TRBV7-2	-	-	TRBJ1-2	CASSLDSNYGYTF	TGTGCCAGCAGCTTGGACTCTAACTATGGCTACACCTTC
TRBV9	-	-	TRBJ2-3	CASSPRQPTDTQYF	TGTGCCAGCAGCCCCCGACAGCCCACAGATACGCAGTATTTT
TRBV7-2	TRBD2	-	TRBJ2-7	CASKRGGPGPYEQYF	TGTGCCAGCAAGCGGGGGGGCCCGGGCCCCTACGAGCAGTACTTC
TRBV2	-	-	TRBJ2-5	CASTGGRGETQYF	TGTGCCAGCACAGGGGGGAGGGGTGAGACCCAGTACTTC
TRBV5-1	TRBD2	-	TRBJ2-5	CASSSGGAGETQYF	TGCGCCAGCAGCTCCGGGGGGGCCGGGGAGACCCAGTACTTC
TRBV28	-	-	TRBJ2-3	CASSPILPSGPITDTQYF	TGTGCCAGCAGTCCGATACTCCCCTCGGGCCCCATCACAGATACGCAGTATTTT
TRBV7-6	-	-	TRBJ1-5	CASSSRENQPQHF	TGTGCCAGCAGCTCCCGCGAAAATCAGCCCCAGCATTTT
TRBV5-1	TRBD1	-	TRBJ2-2	CASSSQGQGAGTGELFF	TGCGCCAGCAGCTCACAGGGACAGGGGGCCGGCACCGGGGAGCTGTTTTTT
TRBV4-1	-	-	TRBJ1-6	CASSQVQGINSPLHF	TGCGCCAGCAGCCAAGTACAGGGAATAAATTCACCCCTCCACTTT
TRBV5-6	-	-	TRBJ1-6	CASSLLRYDSPLHF	TGTGCCAGCAGCTTGTTGAGGTATGATTCACCCCTCCACTTT
TRBV9	TRBD1	-	TRBJ2-2	CASSRGQGATGELFF	TGTGCCAGCAGCCGGGGACAGGGGGCCACCGGGGAGCTGTTTTTT
TRBV7-6	-	few	TRBJ2-6	CASSLVYGGSGANVLTF	TGTGCCAGCAGCTTAGTGTACGGAGGCTCTGGGGCCAACGTCCTGACTTTC
TRBV9	TRBD1	-	TRBJ2-3	CASSVRQGSDTQYF	TGTGCCAGCAGCGTGAGACAGGGCTCAGATACGCAGTATTTT
TRBV6-1	-	few	TRBJ1-5	CASSGKDTQFNQPQHF	TGTGCCAGCAGTGGGAAGGACACCCAATTCAATCAGCCCCAGCATTTT
TRBV9	-	-	TRBJ2-7	CASSVTGRSSYEQYF	TGTGCCAGCAGCGTAACGGGACGGAGCTCCTACGAGCAGTACTTC
TRBV9	-	-	TRBJ2-5	CASSVNRGAGETQYF	TGTGCCAGCAGCGTTAATCGCGGGGCGGGAGAGACCCAGTACTTC
TRBV4-3	TRBD2	few	TRBJ2-5	CASSPSSGGWETQYF	TGCGCCAGCAGCCCTTCTAGCGGGGGTTGGGAGACCCAGTACTTC
TRBV28	-	-	TRBJ1-2	CASSGFGVNYGYTF	TGTGCCAGCAGTGGCTTCGGGGTGAACTATGGCTACACCTTC
TRBV30	TRBD1	few	TRBJ1-5	CAWSVQGGQPQHF	TGTGCCTGGAGTGTACAGGGGGGTCAGCCCCAGCATTTT
TRBV5-4	-	-	TRBJ1-1	CASSFTQGGGEAFF	TGTGCCAGCAGCTTTACTCAGGGAGGCGGTGAGGCTTTCTTT
TRBV5-1	-	-	TRBJ1-6	CASSLDISYNSPLHF	TGCGCCAGCAGCCTAGACATCTCCTATAATTCACCCCTCCACTTT
TRBV5-1	TRBD1	-	TRBJ2-7	CASSSLGTGSDEQYF	TGCGCCAGCAGCTCTCTCGGGACAGGGTCGGACGAGCAGTACTTC
TRBV5-1	TRBD1	-	TRBJ1-2	CASSPTGVEGYTF	TGCGCCAGCAGCCCAACAGGGGTTGAGGGCTACACCTTC
TRBV6-5	-	-	TRBJ2-7	CASSYSGNYGNEQYF	TGTGCCAGCAGTTACTCGGGAAATTACGGGAACGAGCAGTACTTC
TRBV18	-	once	TRBJ1-3	CASSQTPVGVSGNTIYF	TGTGCCAGCTCACAAACCCCGGTTGGCGTCTCTGGAAACACCATATATTTT
TRBV29-1	-	-	TRBJ1-5	CSVPPGTRRGQPQHF	TGCAGCGTCCCCCCCGGGACCCGGAGGGGTCAGCCCCAGCATTTT
TRBV7-3	TRBD2	-	TRBJ2-7	CASSLLTAGGTSRDEQYF	TGTGCCAGCAGCTTACTCACCGCCGGGGGGACCTCAAGAGACGAGCAGTACTTC
TRBV5-1	-	-	TRBJ2-2	CASSLDPEDTGELFF	TGCGCCAGCAGCTTGGACCCAGAGGACACCGGGGAGCTGTTTTTT
TRBV9	-	-	TRBJ2-4	CASRDEGSIQYF	TGTGCCAGCAGGGACGAGGGGAGTATTCAGTACTTC
TRBV6-6	TRBD2	-	TRBJ2-2	CASSYSGGIDTGELFF	TGTGCCAGCAGTTACTCGGGGGGGATAGATACCGGGGAGCTGTTTTTT
TRBV11-2	-	-	TRBJ2-7	CASSLGGDPYEQYF	TGTGCCAGCAGCTTAGGCGGGGACCCCTACGAGCAGTACTTC
TRBV7-8	-	few	TRBJ2-7	CASSPEYEQYF	TGTGCCAGCAGCCCAGAGTACGAGCAGTACTTC
TRBV2	-	-	TRBJ1-3	CASSEQSASGNTIYF	TGTGCCAGCAGTGAACAGTCAGCCTCTGGAAACACCATATATTTT
TRBV19	-	-	TRBJ2-7	CASSPGRGYYEQYF	TGTGCCAGTAGCCCAGGGAGAGGGTACTACGAGCAGTACTTC
TRBV9	TRBD2	-	TRBJ2-3	CASSSSGGVADTQYF	TGTGCCAGCAGTTCAAGCGGGGGGGTAGCAGATACGCAGTATTTT
TRBV9	-	-	TRBJ2-3	CASSVDGATDTQYF	TGTGCCAGCAGCGTAGACGGGGCTACAGATACGCAGTATTTT
TRBV18	-	few	TRBJ2-1	CASSPMSAGPNEQFF	TGTGCCAGCTCACCTATGTCAGCAGGCCCCAATGAGCAGTTCTTC
TRBV9	-	-	TRBJ2-7	CASSVQPFEGEQYF	TGTGCCAGCAGCGTACAACCATTTGAGGGCGAGCAGTACTTC
TRBV6-6	-	few	TRBJ1-5	CASSGGGFNQPQHF	TGTGCCAGCAGTGGGGGAGGATTCAATCAGCCCCAGCATTTT
TRBV6-1	-	few	TRBJ2-1	CASTAHPEQFF	TGTGCCAGCACCGCGCACCCTGAGCAGTTCTTC
TRBV2	TRBD2	-	TRBJ2-7	CASSDTASGGNYEQYF	TGTGCCAGCAGTGATACGGCTAGCGGGGGGAACTACGAGCAGTACTTC
TRBV30	TRBD1	-	TRBJ1-3	CAWSLNRGSRNTIYF	TGTGCCTGGAGTCTAAACAGGGGAAGCCGAAACACCATATATTTT
TRBV29-1	-	-	TRBJ2-7	CSVAGTYYEQYF	TGCAGCGTTGCAGGGACCTACTACGAGCAGTACTTC
TRBV30	-	-	TRBJ1-2	CAWTKRDSLNYGYTF	TGTGCCTGGACTAAACGGGACTCCTTAAACTATGGCTACACCTTC
TRBV19	-	many	TRBJ2-3	CASSHTDTQYF	TGTGCCAGTAGCCACACAGATACGCAGTATTTT
TRBV12-5	TRBD1	few	TRBJ1-1	CASGSGQGAGNTEAFF	TGTGCTAGTGGTTCGGGACAGGGGGCCGGGAACACTGAAGCTTTCTTT
TRBV6-1	-	-	TRBJ1-2	CASSDDAGGNYGYTF	TGTGCCAGCAGTGACGACGCTGGGGGGAACTATGGCTACACCTTC